A single TCR beta chain is shown here with its context. Its antigen is currently unknown. TCRdb passed the RT-PCR reads through MiXCR, listing each CDR3 protein once. The data show fewer than 600,000 distinct CDR3 sequences, around 7.9% seen once. These data originate in a study of response to subunit inactivated influenza vaccine. Points from the study as a whole: Authors suggested that a seasonal influenza vaccination recruits few new T cells each time.

The receptor's source is a man between 50 and 75 years old who received an inactivated influenza vaccine. Source: PBMCs from blood, taken 23 months after vaccination.

The CDR3 nucleotides are TGCAGTGCTACGTTTGGCGGCCAAGAGACCCAGTACTTC. Its translation: CSATFGGQETQYF. The chain uses TRBV20-1 and TRBJ2-5, with D uncertain. This CDR3 region has 13 residues. Germline-derived CDR1 and CDR2 are DFQATT and SNEGSKA (reference sequence). Deletions cut 4 bases from V and 1 base from J, with 10 bases between.